This T cell receptor beta chain came from a study of blood T cell repertoires in COVID-19. Study-wide background: Acute and convalescent COVID-19 samples came from the United States, Italy and Spain. Nucleic acid was either cDNA or gDNA, and it came from T cells, B-cell-depleted T cells, or PBMCs.

Original methodology: Estimated nucleated cell counts came from reference gene primer amplification. Method: immunoSEQ multiplex PCR; TCRdb's copy keeps in-frame clones and lacks some. The V and J calls and the clone size are those of that table, but D and trimming were determined from the DNA. The sample has about 99,000 clones, approximately 88% seen once; the top ten hold more than 20%. The CDR3 extends over 17 amino acids. Trimming cost V 8 bases and J 0 bases; bases outside gene matches: 9. Germline V lookup: CDR1 MNHEY, CDR2 SMNVEV (reference sequence). Sequenced material: peripheral blood. This clonotype was sampled from a man aged 55 to 70 with acute or convalescent COVID-19. The chain links TRBV27 to TRBJ2-7; the match to TRBD2 covers 14 bases. The CDR3 DNA follows: TGTGCCAGCGCGGGACTAGCGGGAGCGAAAAGCTCCTACGAGCAGTACTTC. Its translation: CASAGLAGAKSSYEQYF.